The rows below give T cell receptor beta chains drawn from one sample of a study of blood T cells in healthy people across ages. A single record per CDR3 protein comes from TCRdb applying MiXCR to the 5' RACE reads. The repertoire holds over 700,000 distinct CDR3 sequences, about 25% seen once, with 9.4% in the top ten. These data were likewise used in another study, on T cells of mothers and their children.

Sequencing was carried out using blood. These receptor sequences come from a boy aged 5-17 years in good health. Each CDR3 is given with its conserved first and last residue. A D gene is named only where the DNA matches it firmly. Size is stated for part of the rows, as once, few or many counts, or as a class when the clone is expanded.

CDR3aa: CASSFGGLAGEDTDTQYF; CDR3nt: TGTGCCAGCAGCTTCGGGGGACTAGCGGGAGAGGACACAGATACGCAGTATTTT; v_gene: TRBV28; j_gene: TRBJ2-3; d_gene: TRBD2; abundance: NA
CDR3aa: CASSWTGEIGYTF; CDR3nt: TGCGCCTCCAGTTGGACAGGGGAAATCGGCTACACCTTC; v_gene: TRBV10-2; j_gene: TRBJ1-2; d_gene: TRBD1; abundance: NA
CDR3aa: CASSYNTGTSYEQYF; CDR3nt: TGTGCCAGCAGTTATAACACGGGGACCTCCTACGAGCAGTACTTC; v_gene: TRBV6-5; j_gene: TRBJ2-7; d_gene: NA; abundance: few
CDR3aa: CASRENTDTQYF; CDR3nt: TGTGCCAGCAGGGAAAACACAGATACGCAGTATTTT; v_gene: TRBV3-1; j_gene: TRBJ2-3; d_gene: NA; abundance: few
CDR3aa: CSVVVGQGGPGGANVLTF; CDR3nt: TGCAGCGTTGTGGTGGGACAGGGTGGTCCAGGCGGGGCCAACGTCCTGACTTTC; v_gene: TRBV29-1; j_gene: TRBJ2-6; d_gene: TRBD1; abundance: NA
CDR3aa: CASSPRGSNSYNEQFF; CDR3nt: TGTGCCAGCTCACCAAGGGGTTCCAACTCCTACAATGAGCAGTTCTTC; v_gene: TRBV18; j_gene: TRBJ2-1; d_gene: NA; abundance: few
CDR3aa: CASSANRGNEKLFF; CDR3nt: TGCGCCAGCAGCGCCAACCGGGGAAATGAAAAACTGTTTTTT; v_gene: TRBV5-1; j_gene: TRBJ1-4; d_gene: NA; abundance: NA
CDR3aa: CASSPGWGDYEQYF; CDR3nt: TGCGCCAGCAGCCCAGGCTGGGGGGACTACGAGCAGTACTTC; v_gene: TRBV4-1; j_gene: TRBJ2-7; d_gene: NA; abundance: NA
CDR3aa: CASSPGTSGAYQQYF; CDR3nt: TGTGCCAGCAGTCCCGGGACTAGCGGCGCCTACCAGCAGTACTTC; v_gene: TRBV12-3/TRBV12-4; j_gene: TRBJ2-7; d_gene: TRBD2; abundance: NA
CDR3aa: CSAGDRGLAQYF; CDR3nt: TGCAGCGCCGGCGACAGGGGTTTGGCCCAGTACTTC; v_gene: TRBV29-1; j_gene: TRBJ2-5; d_gene: TRBD1; abundance: NA
CDR3aa: CSVDNRGPDNEQFF; CDR3nt: TGCAGCGTTGACAACAGGGGCCCCGACAATGAGCAGTTCTTC; v_gene: TRBV29-1; j_gene: TRBJ2-1; d_gene: TRBD1; abundance: NA
CDR3aa: CASSPNQGYEQYF; CDR3nt: TGTGCCAGCAGCCCCAATCAGGGCTACGAGCAGTACTTC; v_gene: TRBV13; j_gene: TRBJ2-7; d_gene: NA; abundance: NA
CDR3aa: CASSQEPGSGQETQYF; CDR3nt: TGTGCCAGCAGCCAAGAACCCGGTAGCGGCCAAGAGACCCAGTACTTC; v_gene: TRBV4-2; j_gene: TRBJ2-5; d_gene: NA; abundance: NA
CDR3aa: CSASGQYNQPQHF; CDR3nt: TGCAGTGCTAGTGGACAGTACAATCAGCCCCAGCATTTT; v_gene: TRBV20-1; j_gene: TRBJ1-5; d_gene: NA; abundance: NA
CDR3aa: CSARVTGGQGENTEAFF; CDR3nt: TGCAGTGCTAGAGTTACGGGCGGACAGGGCGAGAACACTGAAGCTTTCTTT; v_gene: TRBV20-1; j_gene: TRBJ1-1; d_gene: TRBD1; abundance: few